This T cell receptor beta chain originates from a study of shared clonotypes between healthy human individuals (dated by TCRdb to 2020 to 2021). Notes on the research overall: The cohort included a few men and two women between 18 and 49 years of age. To estimate repertoire size and how much clonotype sharing occurs between individuals, the study deeply sequenced the blood TCR repertoires of roughly 5 healthy adults. For each donor, three plates each were used for CD4 naive and CD4 memory, two plates were used for CD8 naive, and one plate was used for CD8 memory. Libraries were prepared and TCR repertoires were sequenced by different laboratories using diverse techniques, in order to increase sequencing depth and limit assay-specific biases. Leukapheresis yielded between about 0.9 and 10 billion PBMCs per donor.

Using the deep immunoSEQ assay, TCR CDR3 regions were amplified from genomic DNA by multiplex PCR. For each cell subset, the extracted genomic DNA was distributed evenly across all wells of several immunoSEQ 96-well plates, and each plate served as one replicate. For sorted subsets, 200 to 250 ng of genomic DNA, equivalent to 25,000 to 30,000 T cell genomes, went into each replicate PCR. Purified libraries were quantified with a Qubit 3.0 fluorometer, sized on a Bioanalyzer 2100, and re-quantified with the KAPA Library Quantification kit. Every immunoSEQ 96-well plate was sequenced on a dedicated single-read 150-cycle Illumina NextSeq 550 flow cell. The source study handled its data this way. Because the immunoSEQ output included only junctional sequences and no quality scores, the filtering could not be the same as the filtering used for full-length reads. Sequences were annotated with PyIR, a Python wrapper for IgBLAST v1.9, using IMGT germline references to assign V/J genes and CDR3. Any read was removed if the V/J assignment was weak (E-value above 1e-6), the CDR3 was missing, or the read contained stop codons, out-of-frame junctions, or ambiguous translated residues. V3J clonotypes were defined as sequences sharing the same inferred V gene, J gene, and CDR3 amino acid sequence. To compute the percentage overlap between repertoires, the number of shared unique clonotypes was divided by the size of the smaller repertoire. Richness of each repertoire was evaluated using RTK rarefaction, the Chao1 estimator, and Recon v2.1 estimates of unobserved clonotypes. Generation probabilities for all TCRbeta clonotypes obtained by the gDNA method from four donors were computed using OLGA. TCRdb carries this immuneACCESS record with in-frame sequences only. Its versions omit some clonotypes, under half of them owing to an unresolved V gene in the studies checked, with the rest unexplained. D and trimming were read from the DNA, whereas the V and J calls and clone size are those reported in that table. For this sample the table gives 2,500,000 or so clones, of which over 85% were detected only once. 0.36% of the sample comes from the top ten.

For this clone: Its binding antigen is unknown. No quality values exist for individual bases; no much larger clone is one base distant.

The donors were healthy, HIV-negative adults who had no recently reported acute infections or vaccinations. All donors were Caucasian adults living in Nashville, Tennessee, USA. Magnetic negative selection was used to enrich CD4+ T cells, after which naive cells were positively selected on CD45RA and the negative fraction became the memory subset. Blood was obtained by leukapheresis, after which PBMCs were separated by Ficoll-Histopaque density gradient centrifugation and cryopreserved in liquid nitrogen vapor phase. Purity and quantity of every magnetically sorted T cell population were checked by analytical flow cytometry. Each sorted fraction had its genomic DNA isolated and then quantified by UV absorbance on a Nanodrop 2000c. Overall study outcomes, separate from this receptor: Approximately 5% of naive CD4, 3.5% of naive CD8, 2.3% of memory CD4, and about 0.4% of memory CD8 clonotypes were shared across several donors. Compared with non-shared clonotypes, clonotypes shared by all four sorted-subset donors had higher generation probabilities. Based on pairwise subsampling, the degree of clonotype sharing among donors was expected to be affected by sequencing depth. Even with the large sequencing depth, rarefaction of the sorted-subset datasets indicated that sequencing was incomplete. The small number of donors limited the genetic and exposure-history diversity represented. Naive subsets generally had larger estimated clonotype richness than memory subsets. Sampling was limited to blood, and TCR repertoires in tissue likely differ from TCR repertoires in blood.

The receptor's source is a man aged 18 to 35 in good health. Some clones in this sample may be carry-over from other donors' samples. The sequenced sample was naive CD4+ T cells from PBMCs. The cell subset or site label for this specimen denotes: CD45RA+ positively selected.

The DNA is as follows: TGTGCCAGCAGCCTCGTGGGGAGCGGGAGTGTGGCCAAAAACATTCAGTACTTC. Its coded protein is CASSLVGSGSVAKNIQYF. The chain joins TRBV11-2 to TRBJ2-4, and TRBD2 aligns with 8 junction nucleotides. V is trimmed back by 5 bases and J by 1 base, and the junction contains 13 bases that no gene match accounts for. Taken from the germline V gene, the CDR1 and CDR2 loops are SGHAT and FQNNGV. The CDR3 has 18 amino acids, counting the end cysteine and phenylalanine. The sequence is cut down to CDR3 DNA, 54 bases in frame from base 1. With the rest looked up from the reference TRBV11-2 and TRBJ2-4 genes rather than sequenced, the full variable domain is EAGVAQSPRYKIIEKRQSVAFWCNPISGHATLYWYQQILGQGPKLLIQFQNNGVVDDSQLPKDRFSAERLKGVDSTLKIQPAKLEDSAVYLCASSLVGSGSVAKNIQYFGAGTRLSVL.